The T cell receptor (beta chain) under discussion was sequenced for a study of CD4 T cells in relation to SARS-CoV-2 and coronaviruses (dated by TCRdb to 2020 to 2022). Turning to the overall study: In the ViraFEST assay, PBMCs were cultured with antigen for under twelve days, after which TCR beta CDR3s were sequenced to identify antigen-specific clonal expansions. The study assessed, at the TCR clonotype level, memory CD4+ T cell crossreactivity between SARS-CoV-2 and common cold coronavirus spike proteins. A different TCR-beta assay, based on Illumina, was used to sequence expansion assays from other donors in the study. Samples from a few pre-COVID donors and the naive versus memory experiments were sequenced with the Adaptive Biotechnologies TCR-sequencing kit; other data were Illumina-based. Across all 12 patients in the full convalescent cohort, ages ranged from about 21 to 75 years, with a median of 38. The roughly twelve convalescent patients included 8 males and 4 females; two subjects were Hispanic. Using patient-derived lymphoblastoid cell lines, the shared crossreactive spike epitopes were mapped to their HLA restriction.

The CDR3 starts with the cysteine, ends with the phenylalanine, and has 16 residues. Of all the DNA, just the CDR3 is kept, 48 bases in frame from base 1. The germline V gene specifies SGHDT as CDR1 and YYEEEE as CDR2. V is trimmed back by 5 bases and J by 2 bases, and the junction contains 12 bases that no gene match accounts for. Overall study outcomes, separate from this receptor: Naive versus memory sequencing indicated that memory recall responses, rather than primary responses primed during culture, are detected by the assay. Crossreactivity analysis was centred on spike protein, so crossreactivity against other viral proteins was not assessed. The study was constrained by small numbers of patients and of tested TCRs. Significantly weaker SARS-CoV-2-driven expansion was shown by crossreactive clones than by monoreactive clones, consistent with antigenic imprinting. Because no donor provided both pre-pandemic and post-infection samples, tracing the source of pre-existing responses was limited. In approximately 60% of donors, memory CD4+ clonotypes turned up that crossrecognized SARS-CoV-2 and at least one common cold coronavirus spike.

CEF-cultured naive and memory CD4+ T cell DNA received survey-level immunoSEQ TCR-beta sequencing. In the authors' own workflow: During preprocessing, nonproductive sequences were removed, along with CDR3s that did not begin with C, did not end with F or W, or were shorter than 7 amino acids. Antigen-specific clonotypes were called with the MANAFEST web app on the basis of expansion relative to the reference and to other culture wells. A clone counted as positive if significantly expanded in 2 of 3 replicate wells versus the reference culture at FDR below 0.05. A further requirement for positive clones was significant expansion compared with all other tandem wells, along with an odds ratio above 5. Cultured and uncultured naive and memory CD4+ repertoires were searched for previously identified spike- and CEF-reactive CDR3s. After three terminal residues were trimmed from each end, CDR3 homology was quantified as pairwise Levenshtein distance using the stringdist R package. What TCRdb holds here is the immuneACCESS table cut down to in-frame rearrangements. Part of the clones is not present; checked against another copy, under half of the missing clones reflect an unresolved V gene, and the others are unexplained. The V and J calls and clone size come from that table; D and trimming were worked out from the DNA. The sample table holds about 36,000 clones, of which 75% to 85% were seen once. The ten largest clonotypes hold 2.8% of the sample.

As concerns this clone: Its antigen target is currently unknown. No quality values exist for individual bases; no much larger clone is one base distant.

Naive and memory CD4+ T cells were separated from cryopreserved PBMCs by first enriching for CD4 and then performing EasySep naive CD4+ T cell enrichment. Sorted naive or memory CD4+ T cells (around 9.4 x 10^4) were grown at a 1:1 ratio with T cell-depleted PBMCs and CEF peptides for 10 days. In general, every peptide culture condition was set up in three replicate wells. PBMCs were isolated from leukapheresis product or whole blood by Ficoll-Paque PLUS gradient centrifugation. PBMCs were either used fresh in the expansion assay or cryopreserved at -140 degrees C. The QIAamp Micro DNA Kit was used to extract genomic DNA from the CD4+ T cells.

The V gene is TRBV5-6 and the J gene is TRBJ2-7; 8 of the junction bases match TRBD2. Sequenced: memory CD4+ T cells from PBMCs, cultured in vitro. The cell subset or site tag for this specimen amounts to: memory (non-naive) CD4+ T cells. This clonotype was sampled from an adult with COVID-19. The CDR3 protein sequence reads: CASSFAGGGHAYEQYF. At the DNA level, the sequence is TGTGCCAGCAGTTTTGCCGGCGGGGGGCACGCCTACGAGCAGTACTTC.